This entry lists 5 T cell receptor beta chains sequenced from one sample in a study of blood T cell repertoires in COVID-19. Method: immunoSEQ multiplex PCR; TCRdb's copy keeps in-frame clones and lacks some. The sample includes about 480,000 clones, less than 90% of them seen just once. Material for sequencing was peripheral blood. The receptors derive from a woman between 50 and 59 years old with COVID-19, enrolled during active disease.

The chain is built from TRBV19 and TRBJ2-2, with 8 bases matching TRBD1. Unmatched junction bases numbered 9, after V lost 7 bases and J lost 5 bases. The CDR3 runs to 15 residues. Per the germline V gene, CDR1 is LNHDA and CDR2 is SQIVND (reference sequence). The CDR3 coding sequence is TGTGCCAGTAAATTGGGCAGGGGGCGAACCGGGGAGCTGTTTTTT. This sequence encodes CASKLGRGRTGELFF.

This sequence joins TRBV19 and TRBJ2-2; D remains unclear. The CDR3 totals 12 residues. Germline V lookup: CDR1 LNHDA, CDR2 SQIVND (reference sequence). V was pared by 3 bases and J by 6 bases, with 5 bases between. The CDR3 coding sequence is TGTGCCAGTAGTATCCTTGCCGGGGAGCTGTTTTTT. Translation: CASSILAGELFF.

The chain uses TRBV19 and TRBJ1-2; 8 nucleotides agree with TRBD1. The germline CDR1 and CDR2 sequences are LNHDA and SQIVND (reference sequence). J was trimmed by 6 bases and V by 3 bases; bases with no gene match: 6. The CDR3 is 14 residues long. The CDR3 reads CASSIWDRTHGYTF. Written as DNA, the CDR3 is TGTGCCAGTAGTATCTGGGACAGGACGCATGGCTACACCTTC.

CDR3 in amino acids: CAWSVHLGGTGNTIYF. DNA for the CDR3: TGTGCCTGGAGTGTACACCTGGGAGGTACTGGAAACACCATATATTTT. The chain is built from TRBV30 and TRBJ1-3; D is undetermined. V lost 0 bases and J 2 bases, leaving 14 bases between the germline ends. Germline values: CDR1 GTSNPN, CDR2 SVGIG (reference sequence). The CDR3 is made up of 16 amino acids.

The V and J genes are TRBV5-1 and TRBJ2-2; 12 bases map to TRBD2. V gave up 3 bases and J gave up 1 base; unmatched junction bases: 7. CDR1 is SGHRS and CDR2 is YFSETQ in the germline V gene. The CDR3 contains 18 residues. The CDR3 coding sequence is TGCGCCAGCAGCTACACTACGGGACTAGCGGGGAACACCGGGGAGCTGTTTTTT. It specifies CASSYTTGLAGNTGELFF.